Below, one TCR beta chain is given with its context. At one end the junction does not follow the germline gene, possibly because of a read error. The sample belongs to a study of blood T cell repertoires in COVID-19. The overall study: Researchers got acute and convalescent COVID-19 samples from the United States, Italy and Spain. The analysed material was cDNA or gDNA that came from T cells, B-cell-depleted T cells, or PBMCs.

The CDR3 sequence is 14 residues long. Per germline, CDR1 MNHNS and CDR2 SASEGT. Original handling: Reference gene primer amplification yielded estimated nucleated cell counts. Produced via immunoSEQ multiplex PCR; TCRdb's table is partial and in-frame only. V, J and clone size reflect that table, while D and trimming were determined from the DNA. The sample comprises hundreds of thousands of clones, 70% to 90% of which are singletons, and 5.1% rests with the top ten. The chain combines TRBV6-1 with TRBJ2-5; possible D gene TRBD2, 6 bases. The sequenced sample consisted of peripheral blood. This clonotype was sampled from a man in his forties or fifties with active or convalescent COVID-19. The CDR3 DNA sequence: TGTGCCAGCAGGGAAGGTGGGGGGCAAGAGACCCAGTACTTC. Translated: CASREGGGQETQYF.